The sequence of this T cell receptor beta chain was determined in a study of cytomegalovirus exposure and HLA in healthy donors. Study-level information: According to later analysis, the same platform produced the roughly 130 validation and several hundred first-cohort repertoires.

Measured with immunoSEQ multiplex PCR; TCRdb has only the in-frame clones, and not every one. The profile covers 150,000 or so clones, with approximately 92% appearing a single time and over 9% taken by the ten largest. Findings and caveats of the study: Rare sequences made up most TCRs, while some public TCRs were found in many donors. The CMV antigen specificity of a few CMV-associated chains was confirmed through in vitro analysis. It was found in a later analysis that first-cohort TCR clusters tended to co-occur in the 120 validation repertoires.

Comment on this clone: Its specificity is unknown.

This receptor was taken from a woman under 30 in good health and CMV-seropositive. Source material: PBMCs.

The CDR3: CASSPSTGHYGYTF. The CDR3 DNA is TGTGCCAGCAGCCCTTCGACAGGACACTATGGCTACACCTTC. This chain links TRBV4-2 with TRBJ1-2, with a possible D match to TRBD1 (6 bases). This CDR3 contains 14 residues. Trimming stripped 4 bases from V and 3 bases from J, with 12 bases between. Germline V gives CDR1 LGHNA, CDR2 YNFKEQ.